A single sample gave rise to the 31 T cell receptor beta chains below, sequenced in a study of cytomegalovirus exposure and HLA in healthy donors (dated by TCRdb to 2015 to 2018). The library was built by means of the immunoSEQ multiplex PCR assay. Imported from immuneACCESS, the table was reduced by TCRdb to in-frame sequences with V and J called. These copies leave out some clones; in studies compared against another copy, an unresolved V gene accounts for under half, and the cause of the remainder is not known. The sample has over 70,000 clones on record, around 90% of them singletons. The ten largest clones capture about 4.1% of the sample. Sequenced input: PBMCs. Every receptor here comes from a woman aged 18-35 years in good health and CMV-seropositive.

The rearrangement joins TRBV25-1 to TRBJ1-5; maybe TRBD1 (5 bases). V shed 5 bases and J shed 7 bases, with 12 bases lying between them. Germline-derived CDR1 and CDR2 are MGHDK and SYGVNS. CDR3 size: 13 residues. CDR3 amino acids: CASSWGVGQPQHF. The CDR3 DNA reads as TGTGCCAGCAGTTGGGGGGTTGGGCAGCCCCAGCATTTT.

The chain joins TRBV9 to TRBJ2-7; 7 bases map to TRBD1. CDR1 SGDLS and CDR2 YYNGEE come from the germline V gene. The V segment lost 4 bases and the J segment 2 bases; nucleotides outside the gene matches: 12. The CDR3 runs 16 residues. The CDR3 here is CASSTRNGTATYEQYF. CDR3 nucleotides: TGTGCCAGCAGCACACGGAATGGGACAGCTACCTACGAGCAGTACTTC.

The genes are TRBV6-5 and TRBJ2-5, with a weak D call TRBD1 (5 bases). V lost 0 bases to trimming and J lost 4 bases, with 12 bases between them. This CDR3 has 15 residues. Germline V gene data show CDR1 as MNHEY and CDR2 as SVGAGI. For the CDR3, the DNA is TGTGCCAGCAGTTACTCGAATTTGGGGCCAGAGACCCAGTACTTC. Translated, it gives CASSYSNLGPETQYF.

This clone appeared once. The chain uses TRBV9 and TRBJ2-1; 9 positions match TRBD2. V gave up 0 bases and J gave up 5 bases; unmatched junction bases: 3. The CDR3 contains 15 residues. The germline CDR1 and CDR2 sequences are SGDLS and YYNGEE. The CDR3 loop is CASSVVGLANNEQFF. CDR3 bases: TGTGCCAGCAGCGTAGTGGGACTAGCCAACAATGAGCAGTTCTTC.

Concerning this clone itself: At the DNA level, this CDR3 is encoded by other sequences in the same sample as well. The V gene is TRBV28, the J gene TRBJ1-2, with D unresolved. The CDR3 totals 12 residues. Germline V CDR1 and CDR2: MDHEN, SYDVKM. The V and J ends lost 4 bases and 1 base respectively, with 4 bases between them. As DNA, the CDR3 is TGTGCCAGCAGTTCCAGTAACTATGGCTACACCTTC. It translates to CASSSSNYGYTF.

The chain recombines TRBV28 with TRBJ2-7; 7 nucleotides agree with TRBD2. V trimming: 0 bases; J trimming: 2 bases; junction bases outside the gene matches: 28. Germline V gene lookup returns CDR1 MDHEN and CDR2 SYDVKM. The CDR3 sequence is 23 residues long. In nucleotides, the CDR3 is TGTGCCAGCAGTTTATGGACTGGGGCCGGTGACAGAGACTCTAGCGGAGTACCCTACGAGCAGTACTTC. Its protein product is CASSLWTGAGDRDSSGVPYEQYF.

The CDR3 DNA follows: TGTGCCTGGACGGCCGGAACTAGCGGGAGGACAGAGTACTTC. Translation gives CAWTAGTSGRTEYF. The chain employs TRBV30 and TRBJ2-5; 12 bases are a match to TRBD2. J lost 12 bases, V lost 4 bases, and 12 bases had no gene match. CDR3 size: 14 residues. CDR1 is GTSNPN, CDR2 SVGIG, per germline (reference sequence).

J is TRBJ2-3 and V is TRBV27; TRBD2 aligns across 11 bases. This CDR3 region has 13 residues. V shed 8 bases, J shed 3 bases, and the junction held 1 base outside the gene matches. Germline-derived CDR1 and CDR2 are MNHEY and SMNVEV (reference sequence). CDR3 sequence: CASGTSGTDTQYF. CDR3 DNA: TGTGCCAGCGGGACTAGCGGTACAGATACGCAGTATTTT.

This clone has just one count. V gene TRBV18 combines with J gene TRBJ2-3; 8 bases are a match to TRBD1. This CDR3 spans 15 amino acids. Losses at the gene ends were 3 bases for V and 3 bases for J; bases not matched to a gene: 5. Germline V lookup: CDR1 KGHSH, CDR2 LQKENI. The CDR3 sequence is CASSPVRTGTDTQYF. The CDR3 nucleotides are TGTGCCAGCTCACCGGTAAGGACAGGGACAGATACGCAGTATTTT.

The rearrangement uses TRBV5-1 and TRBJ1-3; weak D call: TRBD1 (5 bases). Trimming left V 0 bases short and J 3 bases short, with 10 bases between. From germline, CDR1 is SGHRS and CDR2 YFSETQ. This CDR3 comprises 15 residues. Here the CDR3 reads CASSLAETVGNTIYF. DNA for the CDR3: TGCGCCAGCAGCTTGGCCGAGACAGTTGGAAACACCATATATTTT.

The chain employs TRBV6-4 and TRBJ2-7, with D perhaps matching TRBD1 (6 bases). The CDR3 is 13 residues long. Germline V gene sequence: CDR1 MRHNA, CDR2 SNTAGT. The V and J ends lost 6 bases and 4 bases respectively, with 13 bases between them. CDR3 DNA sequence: TGTGCCAGCAGCGACCCTACAGGGTACGAGCAGTACTTC. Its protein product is CASSDPTGYEQYF.

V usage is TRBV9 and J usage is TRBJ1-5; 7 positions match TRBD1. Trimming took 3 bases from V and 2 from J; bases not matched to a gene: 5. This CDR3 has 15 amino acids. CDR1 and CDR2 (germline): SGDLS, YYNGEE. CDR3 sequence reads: CASSGGGGGNQPQHF. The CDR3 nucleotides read TGTGCCAGCAGCGGAGGGGGCGGTGGCAATCAGCCCCAGCATTTT.

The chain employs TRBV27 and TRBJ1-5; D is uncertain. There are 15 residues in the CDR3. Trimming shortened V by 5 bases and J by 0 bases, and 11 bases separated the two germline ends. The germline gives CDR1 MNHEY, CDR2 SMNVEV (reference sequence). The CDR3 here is CASSRSPYSNQPQHF. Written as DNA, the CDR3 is TGTGCCAGCAGTCGTAGTCCGTATAGCAATCAGCCCCAGCATTTT.

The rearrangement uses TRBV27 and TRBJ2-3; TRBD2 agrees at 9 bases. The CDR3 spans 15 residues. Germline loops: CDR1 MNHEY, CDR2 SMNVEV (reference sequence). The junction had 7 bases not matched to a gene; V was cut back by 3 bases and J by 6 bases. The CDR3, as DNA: TGTGCCAGCAGTTTCGGCGGGGGGGCCGTGGATACGCAGTATTTT. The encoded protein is CASSFGGGAVDTQYF.

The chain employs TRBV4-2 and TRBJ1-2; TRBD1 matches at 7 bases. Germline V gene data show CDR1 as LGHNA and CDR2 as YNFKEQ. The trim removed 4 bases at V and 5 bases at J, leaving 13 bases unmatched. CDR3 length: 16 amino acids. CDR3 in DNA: TGTGCCAGCAGCCCCAGAACGGAGGGGACAGATTATGGCTACACCTTC. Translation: CASSPRTEGTDYGYTF.

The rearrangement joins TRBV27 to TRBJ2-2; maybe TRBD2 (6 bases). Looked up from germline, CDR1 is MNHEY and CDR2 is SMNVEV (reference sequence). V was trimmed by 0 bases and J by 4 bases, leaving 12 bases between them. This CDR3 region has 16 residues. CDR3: CASSLSGLNPTGELFF. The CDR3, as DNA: TGTGCCAGCAGTTTATCGGGACTGAACCCCACCGGGGAGCTGTTTTTT.

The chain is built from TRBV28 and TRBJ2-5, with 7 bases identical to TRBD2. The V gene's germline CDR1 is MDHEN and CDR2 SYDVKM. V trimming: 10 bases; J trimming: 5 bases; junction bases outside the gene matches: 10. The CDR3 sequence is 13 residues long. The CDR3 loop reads CATGGRVGETQYF. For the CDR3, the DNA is TGTGCCACTGGCGGGAGAGTGGGGGAGACCCAGTACTTC.

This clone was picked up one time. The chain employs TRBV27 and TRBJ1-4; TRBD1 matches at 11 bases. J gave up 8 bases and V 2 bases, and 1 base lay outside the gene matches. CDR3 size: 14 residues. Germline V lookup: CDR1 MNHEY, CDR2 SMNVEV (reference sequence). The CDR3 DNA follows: TGTGCCAGCAGTTTAGGGACAGGGGGGGAAAAACTGTTTTTT. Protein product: CASSLGTGGEKLFF.

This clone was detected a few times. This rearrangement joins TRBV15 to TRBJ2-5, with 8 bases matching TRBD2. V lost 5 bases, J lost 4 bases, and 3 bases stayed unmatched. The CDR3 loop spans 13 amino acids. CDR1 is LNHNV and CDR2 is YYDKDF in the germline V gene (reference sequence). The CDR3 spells CATSERGGETQYF. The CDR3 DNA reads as TGTGCCACCAGCGAACGGGGGGGAGAGACCCAGTACTTC.

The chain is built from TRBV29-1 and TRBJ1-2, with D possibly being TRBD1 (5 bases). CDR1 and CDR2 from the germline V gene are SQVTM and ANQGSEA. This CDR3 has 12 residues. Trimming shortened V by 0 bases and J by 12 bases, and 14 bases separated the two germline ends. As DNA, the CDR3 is TGCAGCGTTGAAGATTGGGGGACTTTGAACACCTTC. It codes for CSVEDWGTLNTF.

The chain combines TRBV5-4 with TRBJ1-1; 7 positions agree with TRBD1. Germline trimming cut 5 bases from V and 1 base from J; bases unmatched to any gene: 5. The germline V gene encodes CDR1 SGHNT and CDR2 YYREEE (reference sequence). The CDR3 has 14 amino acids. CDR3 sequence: CASRGDSPNTEAFF. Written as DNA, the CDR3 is TGTGCCAGCAGGGGGGACAGCCCGAACACTGAAGCTTTCTTT.

Written as DNA, the CDR3 is TGTGCCAGCAGTGAATTAGGGGACACTGAAGCTTTCTTT. Its protein product is CASSELGDTEAFF. This rearrangement joins TRBV2 to TRBJ1-1; TRBD1 is a possible D gene (5 bases). This CDR3 has 13 amino acids. V lost 2 bases and J lost 3, with 7 bases in between. Germline-derived CDR1 and CDR2 are SNHLY and FYNNEI.

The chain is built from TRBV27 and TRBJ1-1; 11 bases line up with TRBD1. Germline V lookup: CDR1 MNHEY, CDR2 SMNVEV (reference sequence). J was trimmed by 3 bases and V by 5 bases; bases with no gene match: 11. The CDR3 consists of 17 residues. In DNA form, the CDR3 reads TGTGCCAGCAGTCCTACCGGGACAGGGGGGGTTTACACTGAAGCTTTCTTT. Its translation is CASSPTGTGGVYTEAFF.

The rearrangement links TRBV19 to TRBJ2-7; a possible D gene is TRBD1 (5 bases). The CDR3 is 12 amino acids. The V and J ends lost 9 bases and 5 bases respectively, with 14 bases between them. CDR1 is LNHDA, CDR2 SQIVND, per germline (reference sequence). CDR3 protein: CASPDTRDEQYF. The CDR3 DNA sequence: TGTGCCAGCCCGGACACCAGGGACGAGCAGTACTTC.

As DNA, the CDR3 is TGTGCCAGCAGTCCGCCTTCCGGGACAGGGTGGGTGTACACTGAAGCTTTCTTT. Its protein product is CASSPPSGTGWVYTEAFF. This chain joins TRBV28 and TRBJ1-1; 9 positions match TRBD1. CDR3 length equals 18 residues. V was pared by 5 bases and J by 3 bases, with 16 bases of the junction left unmatched. In germline, CDR1 is MDHEN, CDR2 SYDVKM.

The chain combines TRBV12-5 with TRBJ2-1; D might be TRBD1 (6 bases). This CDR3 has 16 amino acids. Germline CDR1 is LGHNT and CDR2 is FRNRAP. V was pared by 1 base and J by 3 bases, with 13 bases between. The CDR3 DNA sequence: TGTGCTAGTGGTTTGGGTCTAGCAGGGGTCTACAATGAGCAGTTCTTC. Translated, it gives CASGLGLAGVYNEQFF.

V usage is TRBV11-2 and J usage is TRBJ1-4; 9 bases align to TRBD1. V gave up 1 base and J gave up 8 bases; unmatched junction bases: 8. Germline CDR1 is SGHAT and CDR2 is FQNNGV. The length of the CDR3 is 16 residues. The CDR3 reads CASSLGRQGVKEKLFF. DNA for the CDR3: TGTGCCAGCAGCTTAGGACGACAGGGGGTGAAAGAAAAACTGTTTTTT. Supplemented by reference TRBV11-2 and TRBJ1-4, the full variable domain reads EAGVAQSPRYKIIEKRQSVAFWCNPISGHATLYWYQQILGQGPKLLIQFQNNGVVDDSQLPKDRFSAERLKGVDSTLKIQPAKLEDSAVYLCASSLGRQGVKEKLFFGSGTQLSVL.

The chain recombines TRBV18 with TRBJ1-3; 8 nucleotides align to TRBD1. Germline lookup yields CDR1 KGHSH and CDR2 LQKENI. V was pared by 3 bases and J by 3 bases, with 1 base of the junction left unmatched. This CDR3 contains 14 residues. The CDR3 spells CASSPGQGGNTIYF. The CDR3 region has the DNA TGTGCCAGCTCACCTGGACAGGGTGGAAACACCATATATTTT.

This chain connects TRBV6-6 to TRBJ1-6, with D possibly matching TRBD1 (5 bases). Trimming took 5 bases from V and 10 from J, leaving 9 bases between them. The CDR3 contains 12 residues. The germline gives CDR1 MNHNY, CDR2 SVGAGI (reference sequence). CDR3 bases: TGTGCCAGCAGTGGAGGGGTATCACCCCTCCACTTT. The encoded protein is CASSGGVSPLHF.

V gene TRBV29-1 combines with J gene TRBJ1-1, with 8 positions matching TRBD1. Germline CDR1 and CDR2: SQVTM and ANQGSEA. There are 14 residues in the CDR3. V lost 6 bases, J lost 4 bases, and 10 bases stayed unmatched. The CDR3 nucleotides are TGCAGCGTGGAAACAGGGGGAAGGGGCACTGAAGCTTTCTTT. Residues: CSVETGGRGTEAFF.

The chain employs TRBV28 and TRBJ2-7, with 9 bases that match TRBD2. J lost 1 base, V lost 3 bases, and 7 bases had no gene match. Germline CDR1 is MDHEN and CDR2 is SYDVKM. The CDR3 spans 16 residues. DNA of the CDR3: TGTGCCAGCAGTTTGGGAGCGGGAGGATTTTCCTACGAGCAGTACTTC. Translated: CASSLGAGGFSYEQYF. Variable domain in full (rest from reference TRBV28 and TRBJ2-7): DVKVTQSSRYLVKRTGEKVFLECVQDMDHENMFWYRQDPGLGLRLIYFSYDVKMKEKGDIPEGYSVSREKKERFSLILESASTNQTSMYLCASSLGAGGFSYEQYFGPGTRLTVT.